The 15 T cell receptor beta chains listed next were all sequenced from one sample in a study of cytomegalovirus exposure and HLA in healthy donors (dated by TCRdb to about 2017). Preparation of the library involved the immunoSEQ multiplex PCR assay. The immuneACCESS repertoire file appears here via TCRdb, limited to in-frame rearrangements. These files lack a portion of the clones; in checked studies, under half of the deficit traces to unresolved V genes, and the cause of the others is not known. Within this sample are about 110,000 clones, with under 85% of them counted one time only. About 3% of the sample goes to the ten largest clones. The sample taken for sequencing was PBMCs. The receptors stem from a woman younger than 35 in good health and CMV-seronegative.

The chain carries TRBV7-2 and TRBJ1-5; D perhaps matches TRBD1 (6 bases). The CDR3 extends over 17 amino acids. Germline CDR1 reads SGHTA; CDR2 reads FQGNSA. V lost 3 bases, J lost 2 bases, and 17 bases lay in between. CDR3 in amino acids: CASSFHLGGWGNQPQHF. CDR3 nucleotide sequence: TGTGCCAGCAGCTTCCATCTAGGGGGATGGGGCAATCAGCCCCAGCATTTT.

This chain uses TRBV7-3 with TRBJ2-1; D is perhaps TRBD1 (6 bases). The CDR3 has 15 residues. Germline assignment: CDR1 SGHTA and CDR2 FQGTGA. V dropped 5 bases and J dropped 1 base, with 12 bases sitting between them. The CDR3 sequence: CASSLQGASYNEQFF. The CDR3 DNA sequence: TGTGCCAGCAGCCTACAGGGTGCTTCCTACAATGAGCAGTTCTTC.

The chain has TRBV9 and TRBJ1-5, with TRBD1 identical over 11 bases. Germline-derived CDR1 and CDR2 are SGDLS and YYNGEE. This CDR3 contains 14 residues. With V trimmed by 3 bases and J by 7 bases, 3 bases remained unmatched. CDR3 coding DNA: TGTGCCAGCAGCGCCGGGACAGGGGGACAGCCCCAGCATTTT. Amino acid sequence: CASSAGTGGQPQHF.

V is TRBV7-8 and J is TRBJ2-7; perhaps TRBD1 as D (5 bases). Trimming took off 4 bases at V and 7 bases at J, with 8 bases between the two ends. CDR1 SGHVS and CDR2 FQNEAQ come from the germline V gene. The CDR3 extends over 11 amino acids. In nucleotides, the CDR3 is TGTGCCAGCAGCTCCGACAGTGAGCAGTACTTC. Translating it yields CASSSDSEQYF.

This chain joins TRBV6-1 and TRBJ1-2; 11 bases are a match to TRBD1. The CDR3 runs to 14 residues. Germline V gene lookup returns CDR1 MNHNS and CDR2 SASEGT. J was trimmed by 2 bases and V by 6 bases; bases with no gene match: 2. CDR3 loop: CASRGDRGNYGYTF. CDR3 DNA sequence: TGTGCCAGCAGAGGGGACAGGGGGAACTATGGCTACACCTTC.

The chain carries TRBV25-1 and TRBJ1-6; D call uncertain. CDR1 is MGHDK, CDR2 SYGVNS, per germline. The CDR3 has 14 residues. V lost 0 bases, J lost 10 bases, and 10 bases lay in between. The CDR3 spells CASSEYPGSSPLHF. The CDR3 DNA reads TGTGCCAGCAGTGAATACCCAGGATCCTCACCCCTCCACTTT.

This chain connects TRBV4-1 to TRBJ1-2; D is undetermined. V was trimmed by 1 base and J by 4 bases, leaving 10 bases between them. Germline V gene sequence: CDR1 MGHRA, CDR2 YSYEKL. The CDR3 extends over 14 amino acids. CDR3 bases: TGCGCCAGCAGCCAAGGTCAGAGCGTCTATGGCTACACCTTC. It is translated as CASSQGQSVYGYTF.

The chain employs TRBV29-1 and TRBJ2-3; TRBD1 aligns across 7 bases. The CDR3 is 15 amino acids. Per germline, CDR1 SQVTM and CDR2 ANQGSEA. V lost 1 base and J lost 2; bases outside the gene matches: 6. CDR3 DNA: TGCAGCGTTGAAGTGCAGGGACAGACCACAGATACGCAGTATTTT. It specifies CSVEVQGQTTDTQYF.

The table lists this clone with a count of one. The rearrangement joins TRBV10-3 to TRBJ1-1; a weak D match, TRBD1 (5 bases). The ends were cut back, 10 bases at V and 9 bases at J, with 21 bases in the middle. The CDR3 is made up of 13 amino acids. Germline loops: CDR1 ENHRY, CDR2 SYGVKD. The CDR3 region has the DNA TGTGCCACCAACGGAGGGGTCGACGTACAAGCTTTCTTT. The encoded protein is CATNGGVDVQAFF.

Details on this clone: Other DNA sequences in this specimen translate into the identical CDR3. The V call is TRBV6-6, the J call TRBJ1-1, with D possibly being TRBD1 (5 bases). Per the germline V gene, CDR1 is MNHNY and CDR2 is SVGAGI (reference sequence). Between the trimmed V and J ends, which lost 0 bases and 4 bases, there was a span of 9 bases. The CDR3 has 14 residues. Here the CDR3 reads CASSYSGGFTEAFF. The DNA for the CDR3 is TGTGCCAGCAGTTACTCGGGGGGGTTCACTGAAGCTTTCTTT.

The chain uses TRBV2 and TRBJ2-7, with D possibly matching TRBD1 (6 bases). V was pared by 10 bases and J by 4 bases, with 23 bases between. Germline lookup yields CDR1 SNHLY and CDR2 FYNNEI. This CDR3 region has 15 residues. As DNA, the CDR3 is TGTGCCACCCGCGGGTGGGGGCGACTGCCGTACGAGCAGTACTTC. Translated, it gives CATRGWGRLPYEQYF.

The J gene is TRBJ1-1, the V gene TRBV5-1; 9 nucleotides agree with TRBD1. This CDR3 has 16 residues. Per the germline V gene, CDR1 is SGHRS and CDR2 is YFSETQ. Germline trimming cut 0 bases from V and 4 bases from J; bases unmatched to any gene: 7. The CDR3 nucleotides are TGCGCCAGCAGCTTGGGTTCCGGACAGGGGACCACTGAAGCTTTCTTT. It is translated as CASSLGSGQGTTEAFF. The whole variable domain, filled in from reference TRBV5-1 and TRBJ1-1, reads KAGVTQTPRYLIKTRGQQVTLSCSPISGHRSVSWYQQTPGQGLQFLFEYFSETQRNKGNFPGRFSGRQFSNSRSEMNVSTLELGDSALYLCASSLGSGQGTTEAFFGQGTRLTVV.

With respect to this clone: Additional DNA sequences in this sample encode the identical CDR3. The chain is built from TRBV6-1 and TRBJ1-2; no definite D call. Germline CDR1 and CDR2: MNHNS and SASEGT. This CDR3 has 12 residues. Trimming removed 1 base at V and 5 bases at J, with 5 bases between. CDR3 loop: CASSEGDYGYTF. The DNA of the CDR3 is TGTGCCAGCAGTGAAGGAGATTATGGCTACACCTTC.

This chain uses TRBV27 with TRBJ1-6; D uncertain. The CDR3 extends over 13 amino acids. V lost 7 bases to trimming and J lost 15 bases, with 19 bases between them. From germline, CDR1 is MNHEY and CDR2 SMNVEV (reference sequence). The CDR3 sequence: CASKPIDAGDLHF. CDR3 sequence (DNA): TGTGCCAGCAAGCCCATCGATGCAGGCGACCTCCACTTT.

The chain is built from TRBV18 and TRBJ2-1; TRBD1 aligns across 10 bases. Unmatched junction bases numbered 5, after V lost 2 bases and J lost 7 bases. CDR1 KGHSH and CDR2 LQKENI come from the germline V gene. CDR3 length: 15 residues. The CDR3 nucleotides are TGTGCCAGCTCACCAGAGGGACAGGGGAGAAATGAGCAGTTCTTC. Its translation is CASSPEGQGRNEQFF.